This T cell receptor beta chain is from a study of a mutant IDH1 vaccine in newly diagnosed glioma. Study background: Vaccination followed radiotherapy alone by 4-6 weeks, or accompanied temozolomide cycles.

Notes on the study in general: Vaccine-induced immune responses were detected in around 93% of patients. Pseudoprogression apparently tracked independently of changes in top peripheral T cell clonotypes.

Time point in this sample: week 47, end of study. One vaccine dose held 300 ug of mutant IDH1 20-mer peptide and came with topical imiquimod. CDR1 and CDR2 from the germline V gene are SNHLY and FYNNEI. The CDR3 runs to 19 residues. The junction had 12 bases not matched to a gene; V was cut back by 1 base and J by 0 bases. Using immunoSEQ multiplex PCR, the repertoire was profiled, and TCRdb retains in-frame clones only, with some absent. In the table there are over 45,000 clones, roughly 76% of which are singletons. About this clone itself: The antigen remains unidentified.

This specimen was PBMCs, taken from a glioma patient whose treatment included an IDH1 peptide vaccine. The chain links TRBV2 to TRBJ2-4; TRBD1 agrees at 7 bases. This clonotype originated in a man aged 50 or older with glioma. CDR3 in amino acids: CASSEERGGSHLAKNIQYF. CDR3 bases: TGTGCCAGCAGTGAAGAGAGAGGGGGCTCGCATCTAGCCAAAAACATTCAGTACTTC.